Below, 28 T cell receptor beta chains from the same sample are listed, as sequenced in a study of cytomegalovirus exposure and HLA in healthy donors. A multiplex PCR was run with 60 Vbeta primers and 13 Jbeta primers. Some clones are missing from TCRdb's copy, which holds only in-frame ones; the method was immunoSEQ multiplex PCR. This sample has some 200,000 clones, with 60% to 85% found just once. Sequencing used PBMCs. These receptors came from a girl aged 10-17 years in good health and CMV-seropositive.

V is TRBV6-5 and J is TRBJ1-6; D ambiguous. This CDR3 has 14 residues. V lost 2 bases to trimming and J lost 7 bases, with 9 bases between them. CDR1 MNHEY and CDR2 SVGAGI come from the germline V gene. The CDR3 loop reads CASSYLERNSPLHF. In nucleotides, the CDR3 is TGTGCCAGCAGTTACCTCGAGAGAAATTCACCCCTCCACTTT.

J is TRBJ1-2 and V is TRBV21-1. TRBV21-1 counts as a pseudogene. The CDR3 runs to 13 residues. The CDR3 DNA reads as TGTGCCAGCAAGACGGGATTTGGCTATGGCTACACCTTC. Translated: CASKTGFGYGYTF.

The chain combines TRBV6-1 with TRBJ2-1; 12 positions match TRBD2. In germline, CDR1 is MNHNS, CDR2 SASEGT. There are 16 residues in the CDR3. The junction had 8 bases not matched to a gene; V was cut back by 4 bases and J by 7 bases. The CDR3 spells CASSVRLAGGINEQFF. The CDR3 DNA follows: TGTGCCAGCAGTGTCAGGCTAGCGGGGGGGATAAATGAGCAGTTCTTC.

The rearrangement joins TRBV5-1 to TRBJ1-1; perhaps TRBD1 as D (6 bases). V lost 0 bases, J lost 0 bases, and 15 bases lay in between. The germline V gene has CDR1 SGHRS and CDR2 YFSETQ. The CDR3 length is 17 residues. CDR3 amino acids: CASSLDSGETMNTEAFF. The DNA of the CDR3 is TGCGCCAGCAGCTTGGATTCAGGGGAAACCATGAACACTGAAGCTTTCTTT.

The chain couples TRBV13 to TRBJ2-1; the match to TRBD2 covers 10 bases. The germline gives CDR1 PRHDT, CDR2 FYEKMQ (reference sequence). The length of the CDR3 is 15 residues. Trimming took 1 base from V and 8 from J; bases not matched to a gene: 5. This CDR3 reads CASSLVASGGYEQFF. The CDR3 DNA sequence: TGTGCCAGCAGCTTAGTGGCTAGCGGGGGTTATGAGCAGTTCTTC.

This chain uses TRBV11-3 with TRBJ2-7; 7 bases align to TRBD2. V trimming: 3 bases; J trimming: 1 base; junction bases outside the gene matches: 3. The germline CDR1 and CDR2 sequences are SGHNT and YENEEA. The CDR3 totals 14 residues. The CDR3 loop is CASSFGGISYEQYF. CDR3 nucleotides: TGTGCCAGCAGCTTCGGGGGGATTTCCTACGAGCAGTACTTC.

The V gene is TRBV4-3, the J gene TRBJ1-3, with D possibly being TRBD1 (6 bases). The ends were cut back, 2 bases at V and 3 bases at J, with 17 bases in the middle. The germline V gene has CDR1 LGHNA and CDR2 YSLEER. The CDR3 runs to 17 residues. The CDR3 region is CASSQSRAGTSGNTIYF. As DNA, the CDR3 is TGCGCCAGCAGCCAATCCAGGGCAGGGACAAGTGGAAACACCATATATTTT.

V is TRBV4-1 and J is TRBJ2-1; 10 bases agree with TRBD2. The CDR3 sequence is 17 residues long. Germline V gene data show CDR1 as MGHRA and CDR2 as YSYEKL. V shed 1 base, J shed 8 bases, and the junction held 11 bases outside the gene matches. The CDR3 region is CASSQGIKSGGADEQFF. The CDR3 bases are TGCGCCAGCAGCCAAGGAATTAAAAGCGGGGGGGCCGATGAGCAGTTCTTC.

The chain has TRBV14 and TRBJ1-1, with D unresolved. The germline V and J ends were trimmed by 4 bases and 1 base, with 10 bases remaining between them. Germline V gene sequence: CDR1 SGHDN, CDR2 FVKESK. CDR3 length: 14 residues. CDR3 region: CASSLAYRNTEAFF. The CDR3 DNA reads as TGTGCCAGCAGCCTCGCTTACAGGAACACTGAAGCTTTCTTT.

Concerning this clone: At one end, the junction sequence differs from germline, possibly due to a read error. The chain combines TRBV13 with TRBJ1-1, with a possible D match to TRBD1 (6 bases). The CDR3 has 15 residues. CDR1 and CDR2 from the germline V gene are PRHDT and FYEKMQ (reference sequence). CDR3 in DNA: TGTGCCAGCAGCTTAGGACAGGGAATGAACACTAAAGCTTTCTTT. Translating it yields CASSLGQGMNTKAFF.

This chain uses TRBV4-2 with TRBJ2-3; 8 nucleotides agree with TRBD2. The CDR3 covers 17 residues. CDR1 LGHNA and CDR2 YNFKEQ come from the germline V gene. V dropped 0 bases and J dropped 2; count of bases not matched to a gene: 7. The CDR3 sequence is CASSQDPGGVYTDTQYF. CDR3 sequence (DNA): TGTGCCAGCAGCCAAGACCCCGGGGGGGTTTACACAGATACGCAGTATTTT.

This chain uses TRBV5-4 with TRBJ1-6; TRBD1 matches 7 bases. Looked up from germline, CDR1 is SGHNT and CDR2 is YYREEE (reference sequence). Trimming cost V 2 bases and J 7 bases; bases outside gene matches: 3. The CDR3 sequence is 14 residues long. The CDR3 DNA reads as TGTGCCAGCAGCTTACTGGGACAGAATTCACCCCTCCACTTT. As protein: CASSLLGQNSPLHF.

The J gene is TRBJ2-5, the V gene TRBV11-2; D remains unclear. V lost 5 bases and J 5 bases, leaving 15 bases between the germline ends. This CDR3 is built from 14 residues. Germline V gene lookup returns CDR1 SGHAT and CDR2 FQNNGV. The DNA of the CDR3 is TGTGCCAGCAGCCCTGAGTTTTTTTGGGAGACCCAGTACTTC. Encoded protein: CASSPEFFWETQYF.

The rearrangement uses TRBV11-3 and TRBJ1-6; TRBD1 aligns across 7 bases. This CDR3 is 14 amino acids long. Germline loops: CDR1 SGHNT, CDR2 YENEEA. V trimming: 10 bases; J trimming: 0 bases; junction bases outside the gene matches: 3. As DNA, the CDR3 is TGTGCCACCGGGGACAGCTCCTATAATTCACCCCTCCACTTT. It yields the protein CATGDSSYNSPLHF.

This clone showed up just a few times. This chain uses TRBV19 with TRBJ1-5, with TRBD1 matching 12 bases. V gave up 5 bases and J gave up 8 bases; unmatched junction bases: 7. Germline V gene sequence: CDR1 LNHDA, CDR2 SQIVND (reference sequence). The CDR3 has 15 residues. CDR3 in amino acids: CASSGGQGAWEPQHF. Here the CDR3 DNA reads TGTGCCAGTAGTGGGGGACAGGGGGCTTGGGAGCCCCAGCATTTT.

This clone was seen once. The CDR3 is CASRPPGGNTIYF. In nucleotides, the CDR3 is TGTGCCAGCAGACCCCCCGGGGGAAACACCATATATTTT. The rearrangement links TRBV6-6 to TRBJ1-3; no clear D gene. Germline-derived CDR1 and CDR2 are MNHNY and SVGAGI (reference sequence). V lost 6 bases, J lost 4 bases, and 10 bases lay in between. The CDR3 length is 13 residues.

The chain employs TRBV21-1 and TRBJ1-3; TRBD1 is the table's D call, not checked against the DNA. TRBV21-1 is shown as a pseudogene. There are 12 residues in the CDR3. Here the CDR3 DNA reads TGTGCCGAACAGGGGTCTGGAAACACCATATATTTT. Translating gives CAEQGSGNTIYF.

The chain uses TRBV5-1 and TRBJ2-7; 16 bases line up with TRBD2. This CDR3 contains 16 residues. The germline V gene has CDR1 SGHRS and CDR2 YFSETQ. V gave up 3 bases and J gave up 6 bases; unmatched junction bases: 6. This CDR3 is CASSWGLAGGQGEQYF. In DNA, the CDR3 is TGCGCCAGCAGCTGGGGACTAGCGGGGGGGCAAGGCGAGCAGTACTTC.

This clone showed up just a few times. The genes are TRBV6-6 and TRBJ1-2, with D perhaps matching TRBD1 (5 bases). This CDR3 has 14 amino acids. Germline V CDR1 and CDR2: MNHNY, SVGAGI (reference sequence). Trimming stripped 2 bases from V and 8 bases from J, with 15 bases between. The CDR3 DNA follows: TGTGCCAGCAGTTACCTGCTAAAACAGGAGGGCTACACCTTC. This encodes CASSYLLKQEGYTF.

In its sample, this clone was seen once. The chain employs TRBV6-1 and TRBJ1-2, with TRBD1 matching over 8 bases. The germline V gene has CDR1 MNHNS and CDR2 SASEGT. The CDR3 is 16 amino acids. Trimming removed 1 base from V and 6 bases from J; junction bases left unmatched: 10. Here the CDR3 reads CASSEGWDRRFDGYTF. In DNA, the CDR3 is TGTGCCAGCAGTGAAGGGTGGGACAGGAGGTTTGATGGCTACACCTTC.

V usage is TRBV11-3 and J usage is TRBJ1-6, with a tentative D call TRBD1 (6 bases). CDR3 length: 15 amino acids. Trimming took 5 bases from V and 4 from J, leaving 12 bases between them. Germline-derived CDR1 and CDR2 are SGHNT and YENEEA. This CDR3 reads CASSLDSLYNSPLHF. The CDR3, as DNA: TGTGCCAGCAGCCTGGACAGCCTTTATAATTCACCCCTCCACTTT. The full variable domain, with the rest looked up from reference TRBV11-3 and TRBJ1-6, is EAGVVQSPRYKIIEKKQPVAFWCNPISGHNTLYWYLQNLGQGPELLIRYENEEAVDDSQLPKDRFSAERLKGVDSTLKIQPAELGDSAVYLCASSLDSLYNSPLHFGNGTRLTVT.

This rearrangement joins TRBV6-4 to TRBJ2-2; TRBD1 aligns across 9 bases. The CDR3 totals 17 residues. Germline CDR1 is MRHNA and CDR2 is SNTAGT. Germline trimming cut 5 bases from V and 10 bases from J; bases unmatched to any gene: 17. In DNA form, the CDR3 reads TGTGCCAGCAGTCGAACAGGGACAGGGATTCCCCTGGAGGAGCTGTTTTTT. It is translated as CASSRTGTGIPLEELFF.

The chain couples TRBV27 to TRBJ2-3, with D unclear. The germline gives CDR1 MNHEY, CDR2 SMNVEV (reference sequence). Trimming pared 5 bases from V and 0 bases from J, leaving 3 bases between. CDR3 length: 12 amino acids. CDR3 nucleotides: TGTGCCAGCAGTCAAAGCACAGATACGCAGTATTTT. Its protein product is CASSQSTDTQYF.

In this sample, this clone turned up a few times. The chain couples TRBV25-1 to TRBJ1-3, with D hard to call. With 8 bases removed from V and 0 bases from J, the gap between germline ends came to 8 bases. Germline V CDR1 and CDR2: MGHDK, SYGVNS. The length of the CDR3 is 13 residues. DNA for the CDR3: TGTGCCAGCTCAAGCTCCTCTGGAAACACCATATATTTT. As protein: CASSSSSGNTIYF.

The V call is TRBV11-2, the J call TRBJ1-1; no clear D. Germline CDR1 SGHAT, CDR2 FQNNGV. V lost 1 base to trimming and J lost 12 bases, with 18 bases between them. The CDR3 has 14 residues. Written as DNA, the CDR3 is TGTGCCAGCAGCTTAGGGGGTGCAGGCCCGGGGACTTTCTTT. It translates to CASSLGGAGPGTFF.

The rearrangement joins TRBV15 to TRBJ2-1; 8 positions match TRBD1. CDR1 and CDR2 from the germline V gene are LNHNV and YYDKDF (reference sequence). Trimming cost V 4 bases and J 7 bases; bases outside gene matches: 9. CDR3 length: 15 amino acids. The CDR3 sequence: CATSTDRVQGNEQFF. The CDR3 region has the DNA TGTGCCACCAGCACGGACAGGGTGCAGGGGAATGAGCAGTTCTTC.

The chain carries TRBV7-2 and TRBJ1-2, with 8 bases lining up with TRBD1. After removal of 0 bases from V and 5 bases from J, the junction contained 8 bases not matched to a gene. This CDR3 contains 16 residues. Germline V CDR1 and CDR2: SGHTA, FQGNSA. CDR3 nucleotide sequence: TGTGCCAGCAGCTTAGCTGCGACAGGGGAGGTGTATGGCTACACCTTC. This translates into CASSLAATGEVYGYTF. Looking up the rest from reference TRBV7-2 and TRBJ1-2 gives the full variable domain: GAGVSQSPSNKVTEKGKDVELRCDPISGHTALYWYRQSLGQGLEFLIYFQGNSAPDKSGLPSDRFSAERTGGSVSTLTIQRTQQEDSAVYLCASSLAATGEVYGYTFGSGTRLTVV.

The rearrangement joins TRBV4-1 to TRBJ1-1; D is unclear. Germline assignment: CDR1 MGHRA and CDR2 YSYEKL. V lost 6 bases and J lost 4, with 9 bases in between. This CDR3 region has 12 residues. The CDR3 coding sequence is TGCGCCAGCAGGTCGGAGGGCACTGAAGCTTTCTTT. Protein product: CASRSEGTEAFF.